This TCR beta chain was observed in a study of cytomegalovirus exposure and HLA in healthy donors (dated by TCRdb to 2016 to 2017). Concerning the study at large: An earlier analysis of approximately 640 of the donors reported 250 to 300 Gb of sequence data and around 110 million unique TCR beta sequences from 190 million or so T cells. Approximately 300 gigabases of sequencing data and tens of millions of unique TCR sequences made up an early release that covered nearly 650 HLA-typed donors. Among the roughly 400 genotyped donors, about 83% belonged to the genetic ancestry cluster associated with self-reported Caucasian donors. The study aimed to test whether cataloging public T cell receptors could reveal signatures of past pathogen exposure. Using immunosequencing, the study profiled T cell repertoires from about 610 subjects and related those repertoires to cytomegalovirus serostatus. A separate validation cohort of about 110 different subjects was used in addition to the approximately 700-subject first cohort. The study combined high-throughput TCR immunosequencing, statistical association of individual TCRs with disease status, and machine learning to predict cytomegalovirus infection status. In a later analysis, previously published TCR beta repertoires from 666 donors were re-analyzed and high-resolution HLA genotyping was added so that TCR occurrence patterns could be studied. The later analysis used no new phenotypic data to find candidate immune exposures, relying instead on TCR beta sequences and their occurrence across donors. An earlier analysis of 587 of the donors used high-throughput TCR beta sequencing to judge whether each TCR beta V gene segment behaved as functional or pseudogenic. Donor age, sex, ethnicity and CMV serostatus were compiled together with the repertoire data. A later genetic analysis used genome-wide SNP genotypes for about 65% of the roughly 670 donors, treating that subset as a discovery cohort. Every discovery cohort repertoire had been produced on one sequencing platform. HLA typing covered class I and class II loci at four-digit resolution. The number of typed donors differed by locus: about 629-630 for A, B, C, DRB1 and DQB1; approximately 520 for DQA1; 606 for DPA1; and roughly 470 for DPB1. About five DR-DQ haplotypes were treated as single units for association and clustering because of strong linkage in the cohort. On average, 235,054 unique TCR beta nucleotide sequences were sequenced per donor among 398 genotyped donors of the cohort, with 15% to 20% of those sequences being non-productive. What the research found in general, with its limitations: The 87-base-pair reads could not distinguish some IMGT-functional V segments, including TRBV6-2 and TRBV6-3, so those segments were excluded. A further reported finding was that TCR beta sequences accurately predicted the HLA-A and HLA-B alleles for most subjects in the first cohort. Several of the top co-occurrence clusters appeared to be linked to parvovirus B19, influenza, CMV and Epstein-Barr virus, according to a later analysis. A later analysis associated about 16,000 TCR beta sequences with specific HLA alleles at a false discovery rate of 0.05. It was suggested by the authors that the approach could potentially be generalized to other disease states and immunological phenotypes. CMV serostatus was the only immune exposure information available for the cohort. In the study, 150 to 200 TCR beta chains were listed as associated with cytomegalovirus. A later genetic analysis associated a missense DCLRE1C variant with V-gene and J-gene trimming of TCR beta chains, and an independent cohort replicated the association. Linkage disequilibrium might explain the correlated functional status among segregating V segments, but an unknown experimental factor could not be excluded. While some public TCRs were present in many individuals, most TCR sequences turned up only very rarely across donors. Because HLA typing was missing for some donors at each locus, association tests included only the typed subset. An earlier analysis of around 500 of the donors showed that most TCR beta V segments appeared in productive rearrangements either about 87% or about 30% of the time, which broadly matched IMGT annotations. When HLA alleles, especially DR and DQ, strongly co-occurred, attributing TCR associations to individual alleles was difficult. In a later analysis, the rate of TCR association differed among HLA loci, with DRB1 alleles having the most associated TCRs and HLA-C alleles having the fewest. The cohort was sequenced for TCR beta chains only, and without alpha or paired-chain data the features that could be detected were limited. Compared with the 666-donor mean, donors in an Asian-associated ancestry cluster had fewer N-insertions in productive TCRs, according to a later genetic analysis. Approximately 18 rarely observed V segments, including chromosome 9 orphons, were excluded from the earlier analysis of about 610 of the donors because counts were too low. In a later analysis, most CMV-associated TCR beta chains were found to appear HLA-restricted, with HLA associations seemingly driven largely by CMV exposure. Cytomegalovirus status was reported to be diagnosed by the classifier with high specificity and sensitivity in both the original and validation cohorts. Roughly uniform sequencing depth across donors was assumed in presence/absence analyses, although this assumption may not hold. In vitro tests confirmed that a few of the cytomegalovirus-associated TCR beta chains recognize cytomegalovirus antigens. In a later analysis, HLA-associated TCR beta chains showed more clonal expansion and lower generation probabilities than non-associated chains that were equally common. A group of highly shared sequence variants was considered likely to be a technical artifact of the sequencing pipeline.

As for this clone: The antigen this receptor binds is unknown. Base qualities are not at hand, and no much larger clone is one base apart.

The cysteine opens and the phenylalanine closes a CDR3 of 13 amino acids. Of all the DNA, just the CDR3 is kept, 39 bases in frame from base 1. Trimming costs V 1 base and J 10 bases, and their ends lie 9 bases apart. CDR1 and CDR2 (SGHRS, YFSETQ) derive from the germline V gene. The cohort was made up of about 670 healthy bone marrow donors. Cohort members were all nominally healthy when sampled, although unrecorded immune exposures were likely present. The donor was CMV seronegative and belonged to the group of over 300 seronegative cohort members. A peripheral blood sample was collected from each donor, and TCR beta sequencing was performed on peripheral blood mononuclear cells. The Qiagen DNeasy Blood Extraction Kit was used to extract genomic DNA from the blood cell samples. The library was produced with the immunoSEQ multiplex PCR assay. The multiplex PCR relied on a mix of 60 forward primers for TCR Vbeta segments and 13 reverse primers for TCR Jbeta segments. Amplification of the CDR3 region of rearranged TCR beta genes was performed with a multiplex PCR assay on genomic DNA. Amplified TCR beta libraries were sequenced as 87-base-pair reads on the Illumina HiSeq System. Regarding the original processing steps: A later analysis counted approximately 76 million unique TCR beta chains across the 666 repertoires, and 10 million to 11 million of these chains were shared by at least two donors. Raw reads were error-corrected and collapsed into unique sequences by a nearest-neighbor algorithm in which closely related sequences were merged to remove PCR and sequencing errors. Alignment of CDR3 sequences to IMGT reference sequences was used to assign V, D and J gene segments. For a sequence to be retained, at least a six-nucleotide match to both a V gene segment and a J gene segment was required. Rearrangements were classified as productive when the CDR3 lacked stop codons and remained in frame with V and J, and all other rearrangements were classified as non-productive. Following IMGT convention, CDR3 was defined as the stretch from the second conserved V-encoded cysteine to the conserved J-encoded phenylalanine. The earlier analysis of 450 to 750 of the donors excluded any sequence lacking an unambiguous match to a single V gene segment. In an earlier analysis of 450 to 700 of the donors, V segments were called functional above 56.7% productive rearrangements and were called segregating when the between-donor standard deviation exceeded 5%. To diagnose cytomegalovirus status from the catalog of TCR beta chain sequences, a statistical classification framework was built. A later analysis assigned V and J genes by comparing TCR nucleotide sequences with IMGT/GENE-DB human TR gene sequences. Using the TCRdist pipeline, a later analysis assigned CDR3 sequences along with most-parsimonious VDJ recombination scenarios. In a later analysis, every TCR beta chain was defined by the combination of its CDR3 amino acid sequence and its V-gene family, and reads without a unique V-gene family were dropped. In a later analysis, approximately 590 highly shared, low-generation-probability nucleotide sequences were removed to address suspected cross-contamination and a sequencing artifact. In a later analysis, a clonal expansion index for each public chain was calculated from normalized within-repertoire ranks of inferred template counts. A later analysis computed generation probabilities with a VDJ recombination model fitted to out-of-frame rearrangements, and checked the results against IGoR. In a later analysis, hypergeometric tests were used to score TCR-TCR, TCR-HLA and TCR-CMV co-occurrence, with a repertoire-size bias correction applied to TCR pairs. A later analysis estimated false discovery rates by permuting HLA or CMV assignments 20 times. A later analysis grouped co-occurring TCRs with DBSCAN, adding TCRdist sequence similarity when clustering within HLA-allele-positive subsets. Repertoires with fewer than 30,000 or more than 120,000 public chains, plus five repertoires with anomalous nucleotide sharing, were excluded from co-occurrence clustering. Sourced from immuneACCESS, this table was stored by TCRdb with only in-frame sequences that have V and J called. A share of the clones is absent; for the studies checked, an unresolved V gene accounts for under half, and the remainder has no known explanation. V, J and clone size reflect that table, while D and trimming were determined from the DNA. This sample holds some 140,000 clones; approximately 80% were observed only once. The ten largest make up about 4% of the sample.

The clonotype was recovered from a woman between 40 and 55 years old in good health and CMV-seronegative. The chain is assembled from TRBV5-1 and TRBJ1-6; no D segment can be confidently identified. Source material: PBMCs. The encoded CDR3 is CASSLSSESPLHF. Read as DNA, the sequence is TGCGCCAGCAGCTTGTCCTCAGAATCACCCCTCCACTTT.